This entry concerns a single T cell receptor (beta chain). This clonotype was seen only a few times. What antigen it recognizes has not been identified. No quality values exist for individual bases; no much larger clone is one base distant. This sample was taken from a study of patients and donors after allogeneic stem cell transplantation (dated by TCRdb to about 2020). The CDR3 numbers 12 residues from cysteine through phenylalanine. The kept DNA is CDR3 alone, 36 bases in frame from the first base. Cut back by 6 bases and 8 bases, the V and J ends lie 14 bases apart. Based on the germline V gene (reference sequence), the CDR1 and CDR2 sequences are DFQATT and SNEGSKA. Libraries were constructed by RT-PCR. The instrument given in TCRdb is NextSeq 550. TCRdb reran the public reads through fastp at Q25 and MiXCR, keeping productive beta chains. All rows with the same CDR3 protein become a single entry with the most common DNA and genes. Across this sample there are some 960,000 distinct CDR3 sequences, with approximately 18% seen only once. Jointly, the top ten make up 5.5% to 6.5% of the sample.

The sample taken for sequencing was blood, either unsorted or a sorted T cell fraction (not recorded which). The clonotype comes from a human donor who was either an allogeneic HSCT recipient or a stem cell or donor lymphocyte infusion donor (not recorded which). It is not recorded whose cells these are; they may come from a transplant donor. Rearrangement joined TRBV20-1 to TRBJ1-3, with TRBD1 tentatively as D gene (6 bases match). The nucleotides read TGCAGTGCCCCCGCAGGGGTAGACACCATATATTTT. This translates into CSAPAGVDTIYF.